This TCR beta chain is drawn from a study of T cell responses to AZD1222 COVID-19 vaccine (dated by TCRdb to about 2021). Regarding the research as a whole: A total of around 240 trial participants underwent TCR sequencing, of whom 200 to 220 had received two doses of AZD1222 and approximately 25 had received two doses of the MenACWY control vaccine. Trial participants were enrolled by age into subgroups of 18-55, 56-69 and 70-plus years, and around 150, 28 and 57 TCR-sequenced participants, respectively, were included in these subgroups.

The time point label corresponds to: about 28 days (+/-7) after the second vaccine dose. AZD1222 recipients whose second dose came at about 4 weeks and those whose second dose came at about 12 weeks were combined into one group, since spike-specific TCR depth and breadth did not differ between the two schedules. Vaccinee samples were obtained from the UK trials COV001 and COV002, which included a single-blind randomized controlled phase 2/3 trial of AZD1222 (ChAdOx1 nCoV-19) in healthy adults. For TCRbeta chain sequencing, PBMC samples were collected from trial participants at day 0 and at day 28 after the second dose. Concerning this clone: The specificity of this receptor is unknown. No much larger clone is present one base from it, and per-base qualities are unavailable.

The CDR3 regions of human TCRbeta chains were analyzed by immunosequencing. The study's processing was this. TCRs in the repertoires were compared against a reference library of SARS-CoV-2-specific TCRs that had been generated with the MIRA antigen-specificity platform. Breadth was defined as the fraction of unique TCRs that were SARS-CoV-2-associated, and depth was defined as the fraction of total T cells that were SARS-CoV-2-associated. Using the MIRA data, each spike-specific TCR was assigned both to the spike region to which the TCR was reactive and to a CD4 or CD8 class. Log10-transformed breadth and depth values were compared by one-way ANOVA with Sidak's multiple comparisons tests. TCRdb provides this immuneACCESS table in a form limited to in-frame rearrangements. Some clones are lacking; in checked studies, under half of them reflect an unresolved V gene, and why the rest are absent is not known. The V and J calls and the clone size are those of that table, but D and trimming were determined from the DNA. For this sample the table gives under 140,000 clones, of which around 90% were detected only once. Jointly, the top ten make up around 16% of the sample.

The paper as a whole reports these results and caveats: Conclusions about previously exposed vaccinees were limited because only six AZD1222 recipients were SARS-CoV-2 seropositive at baseline. No day 14 peak-response samples were available, so repertoires were characterized only after the peak T cell response. In the small 56-69-year group, the increase in depth fell short of significance, most likely because of low power. A significant rise in spike-specific TCR breadth and depth was observed after two AZD1222 doses relative to day 0 and relative to MenACWY recipients. Most participants were white British and females outnumbered males, and the authors suggested that clonal diversity may have been underestimated. The whole spike protein was spanned by vaccine-associated CD4 TCRs, and dominant responses were seen in regions 160-218 and 743-854. Nearly half of unique spike-specific TCRs reportedly recognized epitopes outside regions mutated in the B.1.351 and B.1.1.7 variants.

Looking up the germline V gene yields CDR1 SGHRS and CDR2 YFSETQ. Trimming removed 0 bases from V and 5 bases from J; the gene matches leave 9 bases unexplained. From the cysteine up to the phenylalanine, the CDR3 has a length of 16 residues. The entry retains the CDR3 DNA only, 48 bases that are in frame from base 1. The rearranged segments are TRBV5-1 and TRBJ1-1; 8 of the junction bases match TRBD1. This sample comprised peripheral blood, obtained 28 days after the second AZD1222 dose. This receptor was taken from an adult who received the AZD1222 COVID-19 vaccine. The DNA sequence reads TGCGCCAGCAGCTTGGCGGGACAGGTGGGAGGTACTGAAGCTTTCTTT. Its translation is CASSLAGQVGGTEAFF.